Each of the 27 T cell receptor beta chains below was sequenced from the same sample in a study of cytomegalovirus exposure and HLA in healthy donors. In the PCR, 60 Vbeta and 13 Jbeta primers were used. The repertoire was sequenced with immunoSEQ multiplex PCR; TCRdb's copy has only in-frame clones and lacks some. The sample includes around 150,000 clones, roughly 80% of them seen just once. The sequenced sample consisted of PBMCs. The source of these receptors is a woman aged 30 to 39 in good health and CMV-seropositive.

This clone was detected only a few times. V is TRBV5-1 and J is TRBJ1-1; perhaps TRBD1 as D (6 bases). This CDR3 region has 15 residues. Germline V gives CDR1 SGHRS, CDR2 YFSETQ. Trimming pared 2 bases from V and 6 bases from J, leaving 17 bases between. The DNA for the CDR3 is TGCGCCAGCAGCTTTTCACCTTACAGGGAATCTGAAGCTTTCTTT. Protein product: CASSFSPYRESEAFF.

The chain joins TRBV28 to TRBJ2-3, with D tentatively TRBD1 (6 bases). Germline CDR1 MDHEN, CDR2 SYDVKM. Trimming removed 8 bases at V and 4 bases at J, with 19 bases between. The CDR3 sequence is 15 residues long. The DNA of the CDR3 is TGTGCCAGCGCCTACTCCTCCTGGGGGCCAGATACGCAGTATTTT. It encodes CASAYSSWGPDTQYF.

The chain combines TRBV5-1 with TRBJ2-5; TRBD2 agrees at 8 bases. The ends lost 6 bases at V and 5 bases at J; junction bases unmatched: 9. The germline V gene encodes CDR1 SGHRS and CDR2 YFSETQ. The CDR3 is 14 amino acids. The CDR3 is CASTFGGGQETQYF. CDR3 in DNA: TGCGCCAGCACCTTCGGGGGGGGGCAGGAGACCCAGTACTTC. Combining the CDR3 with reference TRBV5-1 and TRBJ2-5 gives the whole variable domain KAGVTQTPRYLIKTRGQQVTLSCSPISGHRSVSWYQQTPGQGLQFLFEYFSETQRNKGNFPGRFSGRQFSNSRSEMNVSTLELGDSALYLCASTFGGGQETQYFGPGTRLLVL.

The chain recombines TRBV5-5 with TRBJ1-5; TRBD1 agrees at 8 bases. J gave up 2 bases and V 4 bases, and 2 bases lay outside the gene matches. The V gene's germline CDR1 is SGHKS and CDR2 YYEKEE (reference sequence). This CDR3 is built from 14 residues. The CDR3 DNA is TGTGCCAGCAGCCAGGACAGGGGCAATCAGCCCCAGCATTTT. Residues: CASSQDRGNQPQHF.

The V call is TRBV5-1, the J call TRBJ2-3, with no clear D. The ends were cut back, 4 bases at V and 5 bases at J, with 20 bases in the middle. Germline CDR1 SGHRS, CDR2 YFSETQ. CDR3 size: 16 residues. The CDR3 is CASSPTPLGLGDTQYF. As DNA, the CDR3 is TGCGCCAGCAGCCCAACCCCCCTAGGCCTAGGAGATACGCAGTATTTT.

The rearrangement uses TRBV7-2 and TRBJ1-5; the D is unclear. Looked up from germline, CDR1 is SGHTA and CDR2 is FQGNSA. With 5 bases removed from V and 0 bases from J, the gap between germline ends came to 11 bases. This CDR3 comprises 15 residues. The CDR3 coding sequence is TGTGCCAGCAGCCCCGGACTCAATAGCAATCAGCCCCAGCATTTT. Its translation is CASSPGLNSNQPQHF.

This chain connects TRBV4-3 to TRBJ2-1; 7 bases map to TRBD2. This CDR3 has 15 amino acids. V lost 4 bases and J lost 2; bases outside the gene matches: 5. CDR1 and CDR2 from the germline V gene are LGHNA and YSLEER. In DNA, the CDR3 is TGCGCCAGCAGCCCTGGACTAGAACCCTACAATGAGCAGTTCTTC. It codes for CASSPGLEPYNEQFF.

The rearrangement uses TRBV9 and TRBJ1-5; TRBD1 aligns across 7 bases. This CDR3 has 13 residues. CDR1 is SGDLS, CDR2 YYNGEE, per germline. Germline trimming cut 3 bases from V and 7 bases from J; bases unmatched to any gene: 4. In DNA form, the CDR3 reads TGTGCCAGCAGCGCAGGGGGATCACAGCCCCAGCATTTT. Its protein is CASSAGGSQPQHF.

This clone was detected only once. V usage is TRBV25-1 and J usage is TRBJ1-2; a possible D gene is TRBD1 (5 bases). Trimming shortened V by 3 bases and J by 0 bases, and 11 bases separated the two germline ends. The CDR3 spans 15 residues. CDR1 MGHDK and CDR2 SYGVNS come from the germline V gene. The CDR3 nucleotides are TGTGCCAGCAGTGAGGGACTTTCAGCTAACTATGGCTACACCTTC. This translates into CASSEGLSANYGYTF.

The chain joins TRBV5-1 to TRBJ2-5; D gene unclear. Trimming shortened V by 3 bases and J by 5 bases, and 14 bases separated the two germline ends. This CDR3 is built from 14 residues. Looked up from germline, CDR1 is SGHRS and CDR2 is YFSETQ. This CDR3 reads CASSWLLVRETQYF. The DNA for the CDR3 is TGCGCCAGCAGCTGGCTTCTCGTGAGGGAGACCCAGTACTTC. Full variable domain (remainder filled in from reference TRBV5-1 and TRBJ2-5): KAGVTQTPRYLIKTRGQQVTLSCSPISGHRSVSWYQQTPGQGLQFLFEYFSETQRNKGNFPGRFSGRQFSNSRSEMNVSTLELGDSALYLCASSWLLVRETQYFGPGTRLLVL.

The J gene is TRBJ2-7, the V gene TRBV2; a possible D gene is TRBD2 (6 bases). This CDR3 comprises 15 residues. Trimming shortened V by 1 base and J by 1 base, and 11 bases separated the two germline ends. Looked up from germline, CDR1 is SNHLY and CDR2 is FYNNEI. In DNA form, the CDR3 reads TGTGCCAGCAGTGAAGTCGGGGGTGTGTCCTACGAGCAGTACTTC. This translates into CASSEVGGVSYEQYF.

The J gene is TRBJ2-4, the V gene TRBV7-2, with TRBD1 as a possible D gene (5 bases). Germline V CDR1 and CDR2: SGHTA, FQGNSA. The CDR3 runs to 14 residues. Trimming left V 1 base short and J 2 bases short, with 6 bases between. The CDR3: CASSLEGTKNIQYF. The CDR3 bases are TGTGCCAGCAGCTTAGAGGGGACCAAAAACATTCAGTACTTC.

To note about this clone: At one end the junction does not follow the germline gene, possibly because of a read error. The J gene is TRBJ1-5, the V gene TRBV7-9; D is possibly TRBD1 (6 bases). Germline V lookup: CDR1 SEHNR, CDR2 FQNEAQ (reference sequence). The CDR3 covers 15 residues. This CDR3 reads CSSSSTGWSNQPQHF. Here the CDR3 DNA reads TGTTCCAGCAGCTCCACAGGGTGGAGCAATCAGCCCCAGCATTTT.

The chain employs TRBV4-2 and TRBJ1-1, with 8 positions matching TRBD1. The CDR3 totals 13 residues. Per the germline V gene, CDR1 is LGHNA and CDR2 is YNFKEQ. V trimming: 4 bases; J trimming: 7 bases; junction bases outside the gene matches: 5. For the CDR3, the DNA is TGTGCCAGCAGCCGGACAGGGTGGGGTGAAGCTTTCTTT. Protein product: CASSRTGWGEAFF.

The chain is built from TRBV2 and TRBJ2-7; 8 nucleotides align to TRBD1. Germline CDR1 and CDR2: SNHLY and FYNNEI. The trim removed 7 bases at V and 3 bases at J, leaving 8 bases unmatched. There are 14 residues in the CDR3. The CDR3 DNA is TGTGCCAGCAATAAAAGACAGGGGAACTACGAGCAGTACTTC. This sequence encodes CASNKRQGNYEQYF.

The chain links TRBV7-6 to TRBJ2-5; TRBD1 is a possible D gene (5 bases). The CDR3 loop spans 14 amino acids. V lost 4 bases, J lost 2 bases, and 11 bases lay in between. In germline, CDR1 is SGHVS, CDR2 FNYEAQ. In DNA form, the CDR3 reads TGTGCCAGCAGCTCTCGACAGCGACAAGAGACCCAGTACTTC. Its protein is CASSSRQRQETQYF.

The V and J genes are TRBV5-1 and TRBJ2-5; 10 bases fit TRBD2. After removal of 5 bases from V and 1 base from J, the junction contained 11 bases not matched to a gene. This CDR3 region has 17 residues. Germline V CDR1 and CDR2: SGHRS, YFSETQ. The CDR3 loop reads CASSPGLAGASQETQYF. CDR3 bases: TGCGCCAGCAGTCCTGGGCTAGCGGGGGCTAGCCAAGAGACCCAGTACTTC.

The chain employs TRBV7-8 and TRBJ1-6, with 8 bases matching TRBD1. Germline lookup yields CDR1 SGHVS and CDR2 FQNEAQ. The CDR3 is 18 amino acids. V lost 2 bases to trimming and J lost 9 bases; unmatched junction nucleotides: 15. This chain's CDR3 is CASSLKVPRTGWVSPLHF. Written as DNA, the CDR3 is TGTGCCAGCAGCTTAAAGGTCCCCCGGACAGGGTGGGTTTCACCCCTCCACTTT.

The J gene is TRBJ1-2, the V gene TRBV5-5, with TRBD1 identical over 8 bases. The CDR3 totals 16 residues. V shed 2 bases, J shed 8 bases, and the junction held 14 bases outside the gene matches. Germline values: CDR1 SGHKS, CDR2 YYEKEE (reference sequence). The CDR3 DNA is TGTGCCAGCAGCTTAACTACCTTCCAGGGGGCGAGGGGCTACACCTTC. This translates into CASSLTTFQGARGYTF.

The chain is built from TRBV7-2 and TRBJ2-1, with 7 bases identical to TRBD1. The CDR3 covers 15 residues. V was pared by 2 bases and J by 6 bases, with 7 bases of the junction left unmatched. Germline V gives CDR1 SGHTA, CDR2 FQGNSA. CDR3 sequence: CASSLNRGPFNEQFF. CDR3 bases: TGTGCCAGCAGCTTAAACAGGGGTCCTTTCAATGAGCAGTTCTTC.

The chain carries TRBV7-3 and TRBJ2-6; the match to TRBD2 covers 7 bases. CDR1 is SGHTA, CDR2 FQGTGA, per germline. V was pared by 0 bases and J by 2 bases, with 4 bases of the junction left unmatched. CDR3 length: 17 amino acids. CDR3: CASSLTWGGPGANVLTF. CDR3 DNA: TGTGCCAGCAGCTTAACGTGGGGGGGACCTGGGGCCAACGTCCTGACTTTC. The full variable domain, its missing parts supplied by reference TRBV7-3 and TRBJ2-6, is GAGVSQTPSNKVTEKGKYVELRCDPISGHTALYWYRQSLGQGPEFLIYFQGTGAADDSGLPNDRFFAVRPEGSVSTLKIQRTERGDSAVYLCASSLTWGGPGANVLTFGAGSRLTVL.

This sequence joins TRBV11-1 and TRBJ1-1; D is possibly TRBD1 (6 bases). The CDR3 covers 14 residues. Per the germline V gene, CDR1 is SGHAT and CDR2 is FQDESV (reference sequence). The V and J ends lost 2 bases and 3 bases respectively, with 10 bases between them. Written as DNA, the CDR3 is TGTGCCAGCAGCTTAAAGGGACACGACACTGAAGCTTTCTTT. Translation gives CASSLKGHDTEAFF.

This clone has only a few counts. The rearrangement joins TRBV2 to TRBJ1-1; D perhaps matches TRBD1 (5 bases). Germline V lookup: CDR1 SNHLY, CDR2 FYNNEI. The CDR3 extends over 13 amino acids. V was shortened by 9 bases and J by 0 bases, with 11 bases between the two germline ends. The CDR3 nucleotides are TGTGCCAGTGTAGGGGCGTTGAACACTGAAGCTTTCTTT. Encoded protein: CASVGALNTEAFF.

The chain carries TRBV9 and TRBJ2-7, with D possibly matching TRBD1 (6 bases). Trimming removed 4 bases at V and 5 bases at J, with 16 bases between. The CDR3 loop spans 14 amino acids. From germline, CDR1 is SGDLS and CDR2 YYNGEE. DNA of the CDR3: TGTGCCAGCAGCCCCCCCGTTCCAGGGGACGAGCAGTACTTC. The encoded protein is CASSPPVPGDEQYF.

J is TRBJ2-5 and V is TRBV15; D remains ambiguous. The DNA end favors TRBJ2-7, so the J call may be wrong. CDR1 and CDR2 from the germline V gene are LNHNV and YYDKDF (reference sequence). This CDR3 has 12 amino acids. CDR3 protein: CATSRDSYEQYF. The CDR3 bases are TGTGCCACCAGCAGAGATAGTTACGAGCAGTACTTC.

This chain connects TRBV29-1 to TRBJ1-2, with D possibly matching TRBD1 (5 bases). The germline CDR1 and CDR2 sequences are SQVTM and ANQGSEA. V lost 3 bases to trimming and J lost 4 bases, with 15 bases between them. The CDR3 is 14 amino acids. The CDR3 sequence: CSVDVWGGSYGYTF. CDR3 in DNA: TGCAGCGTTGATGTTTGGGGGGGGTCCTATGGCTACACCTTC.

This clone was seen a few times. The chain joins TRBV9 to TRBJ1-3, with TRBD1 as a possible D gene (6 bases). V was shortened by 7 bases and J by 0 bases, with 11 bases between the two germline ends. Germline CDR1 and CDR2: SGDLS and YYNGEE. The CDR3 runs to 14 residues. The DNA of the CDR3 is TGTGCCAGCTCCAGGGGACACTCTGGAAACACCATATATTTT. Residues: CASSRGHSGNTIYF. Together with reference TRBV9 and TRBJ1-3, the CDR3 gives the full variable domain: DSGVTQTPKHLITATGQRVTLRCSPRSGDLSVYWYQQSLDQGLQFLIQYYNGEERAKGNILERFSAQQFPDLHSELNLSSLELGDSALYFCASSRGHSGNTIYFGEGSWLTVV.